Presented here are 21 T cell receptor beta chains from one specimen sequenced in a study of shared clonotypes between healthy human individuals. Sequencing used immunoSEQ multiplex PCR; TCRdb keeps in-frame clones, though not all of them. The sample contains 1 million to 1.3 million clones, around 78% of which appear only once. The specimen was memory CD4+ T cells from PBMCs. The sample's subset: CD45RA-negative fraction. The receptors derive from a man younger than 35 in good health. Some clones in this sample may be carry-over from other donors' samples.

To note about this clone: Just one base apart from a much larger clone, this may be a read error. Within the sample, other DNA sequences also encode this same CDR3. This chain connects TRBV28 to TRBJ2-2; D remains unclear. The V end lost 5 bases, the J end lost 6 bases, and 7 bases lay between the germline ends. In germline, CDR1 is MDHEN, CDR2 SYDVKM. This CDR3 region has 12 residues. The CDR3 nucleotides read TGTGCCAGCAGTACGGGCGCCGGGGAGCTGTTTTTT. Its protein product is CASSTGAGELFF.

The CDR3 protein is CASNNRVDIQYF. The DNA of the CDR3 is TGTGCCAGCAACAACAGGGTGGACATTCAGTACTTC. The gene calls are TRBV2 and TRBJ2-4; tentative D call: TRBD1 (6 bases). CDR1 is SNHLY and CDR2 is FYNNEI in the germline V gene. The CDR3 is 12 residues long. V was clipped by 7 bases and J by 8 bases, with 12 bases between them.

Turning to this clone: This likely reflects a read error, since a far larger clone is one base away. This chain links TRBV6-6 with TRBJ2-3; 11 bases fit TRBD1. The CDR3 runs to 14 residues. Germline V gives CDR1 MNHNY, CDR2 SVGAGI (reference sequence). With V trimmed by 11 bases and J by 3 bases, 7 bases remained unmatched. The CDR3 loop is CAGARDRGTDTQYF. The CDR3 bases are TGTGCCGGCGCTAGGGACAGGGGGACAGATACGCAGTATTTT.

This chain uses TRBV7-2 with TRBJ1-2, with D unresolved. With 2 bases removed from V and 2 bases from J, the gap between germline ends came to 9 bases. The CDR3 is 14 residues long. Germline lookup yields CDR1 SGHTA and CDR2 FQGNSA. The DNA for the CDR3 is TGTGCCAGCAGCTTATCGATCTGGAACTATGGCTACACCTTC. Translated: CASSLSIWNYGYTF.

The chain employs TRBV6-5 and TRBJ2-2; tentatively, D is TRBD1 (6 bases). Between the trimmed V and J ends, which lost 6 bases and 6 bases, there was a span of 8 bases. This CDR3 is 12 amino acids long. Germline loops: CDR1 MNHEY, CDR2 SVGAGI. CDR3 protein: CASSQGSGELFF. In nucleotides, the CDR3 is TGTGCCAGCAGCCAGGGGTCCGGGGAGCTGTTTTTT.

The chain employs TRBV7-9 and TRBJ2-1, with 7 nucleotides matching TRBD1. The CDR3 has 15 residues. V lost 4 bases to trimming and J lost 2 bases; unmatched junction nucleotides: 5. Germline V gene data show CDR1 as SEHNR and CDR2 as FQNEAQ (reference sequence). The CDR3 loop is CASSSRTGAYNEQFF. The CDR3 nucleotides read TGTGCCAGCAGCTCAAGGACAGGTGCCTACAATGAGCAGTTCTTC.

The CDR3 nucleotides are TGTGCCAGCCCAACCCTCAGGGCGCATGGCTACACCTTC. It codes for CASPTLRAHGYTF. This chain links TRBV9 with TRBJ1-2, with D maybe TRBD1 (5 bases). Trimming removed 7 bases at V and 6 bases at J, with 16 bases between. The CDR3 has 13 amino acids. CDR1 SGDLS and CDR2 YYNGEE come from the germline V gene.

A single count supports this clone. The genes are TRBV6-6 and TRBJ2-7; 8 bases are shared with TRBD2. Germline CDR1 MNHNY, CDR2 SVGAGI (reference sequence). CDR3 length equals 14 residues. Losses at the gene ends were 6 bases for V and 1 base for J; bases not matched to a gene: 5. CDR3 in amino acids: CASRPLAGSYEQYF. The CDR3 coding sequence is TGTGCCAGCAGGCCCCTAGCGGGTTCCTACGAGCAGTACTTC.

This chain joins TRBV9 and TRBJ2-2, with 9 bases that match TRBD1. V gave up 4 bases and J gave up 4 bases; unmatched junction bases: 5. Germline CDR1 SGDLS, CDR2 YYNGEE. The CDR3 is 15 residues long. The CDR3 here is CASSWGQGGTGELFF. CDR3 coding DNA: TGTGCCAGCAGCTGGGGACAGGGAGGCACCGGGGAGCTGTTTTTT.

Comment on this clone: The same CDR3 is also encoded by other DNA sequences in this sample. The chain uses TRBV9 and TRBJ2-7; TRBD1 matches 9 bases. Germline trimming cut 2 bases from V and 2 bases from J; bases unmatched to any gene: 2. This CDR3 is 14 amino acids long. Per the germline V gene, CDR1 is SGDLS and CDR2 is YYNGEE. The CDR3 spells CASSVTGGPYEQYF. CDR3 nucleotides: TGTGCCAGCAGCGTGACAGGGGGACCCTACGAGCAGTACTTC.

This clone came up once. The CDR3, as DNA: TGTGCCAGCAGTGAGAGACAGGGAGGTAAAGAGACCCAGTACTTC. The encoded protein is CASSERQGGKETQYF. J is TRBJ2-5 and V is TRBV28; weak D call: TRBD1 (7 bases). The CDR3 extends over 15 amino acids. Germline CDR1 is MDHEN and CDR2 is SYDVKM. Trimming cost V 5 bases and J 3 bases, with 16 bases left between them. The entire variable domain, with the rest obtained from reference TRBV28 and TRBJ2-5, is as follows: DVKVTQSSRYLVKRTGEKVFLECVQDMDHENMFWYRQDPGLGLRLIYFSYDVKMKEKGDIPEGYSVSREKKERFSLILESASTNQTSMYLCASSERQGGKETQYFGPGTRLLVL.

This sequence joins TRBV2 and TRBJ1-5, with unresolved D. V was clipped by 7 bases and J by 0 bases, with 7 bases between them. The CDR3 runs to 13 residues. Germline CDR1 SNHLY, CDR2 FYNNEI. This chain's CDR3 is CASMSDSNQPQHF. For the CDR3, the DNA is TGTGCCAGCATGAGTGATAGCAATCAGCCCCAGCATTTT. Supplemented by reference TRBV2 and TRBJ1-5, the full variable domain reads EPEVTQTPSHQVTQMGQEVILRCVPISNHLYFYWYRQILGQKVEFLVSFYNNEISEKSEIFDDQFSVERPDGSNFTLKIRSTKLEDSAMYFCASMSDSNQPQHFGDGTRLSIL.

Details on this clone: This CDR3 is also generated by other DNA sequences in the sample. J is TRBJ1-3 and V is TRBV11-2; 7 bases match TRBD1. CDR3 size: 14 residues. The V gene end was trimmed by 3 bases and the J gene end by 4 bases; junction bases not matched to a gene: 3. Looked up from germline, CDR1 is SGHAT and CDR2 is FQNNGV. The CDR3, as DNA: TGTGCCAGCAGCTTCGGGACAGTCGGAAACACCATATATTTT. Its protein is CASSFGTVGNTIYF.

As DNA, the CDR3 is TGTGCCAGCAGCGACGCCTTATCCGCTATCTACGAGCAGTACTTC. Amino acids: CASSDALSAIYEQYF. The V and J genes are TRBV5-6 and TRBJ2-7; no reliable D call. Deletions cut 4 bases from V and 3 bases from J, with 17 bases between. CDR1 and CDR2 (germline): SGHDT, YYEEEE. The CDR3 contains 15 residues.

This clone was counted between two and nine times. This may come from a read error, since a much larger clone is one base off. CDR3 sequence: CASSLGYGYTF. The CDR3 bases are TGTGCCAGCAGTCTCGGCTATGGCTACACCTTC. The rearrangement joins TRBV2 to TRBJ1-2; D is ambiguous. This CDR3 comprises 11 residues. The germline CDR1 and CDR2 sequences are SNHLY and FYNNEI. V was cut by 5 bases and J by 4 bases, with 5 bases left in between.

This clone was seen a few times. Mismatch with germline at one junction end may stem from a read error. The identical CDR3 is also encoded by other nucleotide sequences in the sample. The genes are TRBV4-1 and TRBJ1-5; 9 positions agree with TRBD1. Germline CDR1 and CDR2: MGHRA and YSYEKL. The CDR3 is 14 amino acids. In DNA, the CDR3 is TGCGCCAGCAGTCAAGACAGGGGGAATCAGCCCCAGCATTTT. It translates to CASSQDRGNQPQHF.

The gene calls are TRBV6-5 and TRBJ1-1, with 8 bases matching TRBD1. CDR3 length equals 15 residues. Per the germline V gene, CDR1 is MNHEY and CDR2 is SVGAGI. The junction had 4 bases not matched to a gene; V was cut back by 2 bases and J by 2 bases. The CDR3 DNA reads as TGTGCCAGCAGTTACCAACAGGGGGGAAACACTGAAGCTTTCTTT. Its translation: CASSYQQGGNTEAFF.

This chain connects TRBV10-2 to TRBJ2-5; D is ambiguous. This CDR3 is 15 amino acids long. Germline assignment: CDR1 WSHSY and CDR2 SAAADI. V lost 2 bases to trimming and J lost 0 bases, with 10 bases between them. Written as DNA, the CDR3 is TGCGCCAGCAGTGAGCTGGAAGGGTACCAAGAGACCCAGTACTTC. This encodes CASSELEGYQETQYF.

The V call is TRBV28, the J call TRBJ2-7; possibly TRBD1 for D (6 bases). Germline loops: CDR1 MDHEN, CDR2 SYDVKM. CDR3 length: 15 amino acids. With 2 bases removed from V and 2 bases from J, the gap between germline ends came to 13 bases. CDR3 sequence (DNA): TGTGCCAGCAGTTTACCCGGGACAAATCCCTACGAGCAGTACTTC. It encodes CASSLPGTNPYEQYF.

The gene calls are TRBV2 and TRBJ1-5; D uncertain. V was clipped by 5 bases and J by 8 bases, with 22 bases between them. This CDR3 contains 16 residues. Germline V gene data show CDR1 as SNHLY and CDR2 as FYNNEI. CDR3 in amino acids: CASSSPRGGRSKPQHF. DNA of the CDR3: TGTGCCAGCAGTTCACCCCGGGGAGGGAGATCCAAGCCCCAGCATTTT.

The chain has TRBV20-1 and TRBJ1-4; D is unclear. There are 11 residues in the CDR3. The germline V gene encodes CDR1 DFQATT and CDR2 SNEGSKA (reference sequence). V was cut by 4 bases and J by 10 bases, with 10 bases left in between. Written as DNA, the CDR3 is TGCAGTGCTACCGGGCCCGGAAAACTGTTTTTT. As protein: CSATGPGKLFF.